Below are 31 T cell receptor beta chains sequenced from a single sample in a study of blood T cell repertoires in COVID-19. Method: immunoSEQ multiplex PCR; TCRdb's copy keeps in-frame clones and lacks some. The sample has fewer than 400,000 clones, roughly 91% seen once. The sample taken for sequencing was PBMCs or T cells enriched from blood (not recorded which). The origin of the receptors is a woman in her 30s who had recovered from COVID-19.

In regard to this clone: The junction differs from germline at one of its ends, possibly a read error. The rearrangement links TRBV6-5 to TRBJ2-1, with 11 bases aligning to TRBD2. This CDR3 comprises 15 residues. CDR1 is MNHEY and CDR2 is SVGAGI in the germline V gene. The CDR3 reads CASSLSGGAYNEQFF. Here the CDR3 DNA reads TGTGCCAGCAGCCTTAGCGGGGGGGCCTATAATGAGCAGTTCTTC.

The chain carries TRBV19 and TRBJ2-1, with a possible D match to TRBD1 (5 bases). This CDR3 has 12 amino acids. V lost 5 bases and J lost 14, with 16 bases in between. Per the germline V gene, CDR1 is LNHDA and CDR2 is SQIVND (reference sequence). The CDR3 DNA reads TGTGCCAGTAGTCCCCGACAGTCGGCGGAGTTCTTC. Translation: CASSPRQSAEFF. The full variable domain, in which reference TRBV19 and TRBJ2-1 provide the parts outside the CDR3, is DGGITQSPKYLFRKEGQNVTLSCEQNLNHDAMYWYRQDPGQGLRLIYYSQIVNDFQKGDIAEGYSVSREKKESFPLTVTSAQKNPTAFYLCASSPRQSAEFFGPGTRLTVL.

The CDR3 region is CASSRTGNEQFF. As DNA, the CDR3 is TGTGCCAGCAGCCGGACTGGCAATGAGCAGTTCTTC. This chain uses TRBV27 with TRBJ2-1, with D maybe TRBD2 (5 bases). V lost 6 bases to trimming and J lost 6 bases, with 9 bases between them. Germline loops: CDR1 MNHEY, CDR2 SMNVEV (reference sequence). The CDR3 length is 12 residues.

The rearrangement uses TRBV5-4 and TRBJ1-6, with TRBD1 matching 7 bases. CDR1 is SGHNT, CDR2 YYREEE, per germline (reference sequence). The CDR3 contains 16 residues. Trimming cost V 4 bases and J 3 bases; bases outside gene matches: 7. The CDR3 loop reads CASSPNRGVYNSPLHF. Written as DNA, the CDR3 is TGTGCCAGCAGCCCTAACAGGGGTGTCTATAATTCACCCCTCCACTTT.

This chain uses TRBV19 with TRBJ1-5, with D uncertain. This CDR3 is 12 amino acids long. Trimming removed 3 bases at V and 5 bases at J, with 5 bases between. Germline CDR1 LNHDA, CDR2 SQIVND (reference sequence). In DNA, the CDR3 is TGTGCCAGTAGTATCGGTTATCAGCCCCAGCATTTT. Amino acids: CASSIGYQPQHF.

CDR3 nucleotide sequence: TGTGCCAGTAGTATACCTGTCTCTCAGGGAAGGAACACTGAAGCTTTCTTT. Translating gives CASSIPVSQGRNTEAFF. The chain carries TRBV19 and TRBJ1-1; D perhaps matches TRBD1 (5 bases). The CDR3 is 17 residues long. V lost 2 bases and J 1 base, leaving 17 bases between the germline ends. CDR1 is LNHDA and CDR2 is SQIVND in the germline V gene (reference sequence). Complete variable domain (other parts from reference TRBV19 and TRBJ1-1): DGGITQSPKYLFRKEGQNVTLSCEQNLNHDAMYWYRQDPGQGLRLIYYSQIVNDFQKGDIAEGYSVSREKKESFPLTVTSAQKNPTAFYLCASSIPVSQGRNTEAFFGQGTRLTVV.

This sequence joins TRBV2 and TRBJ2-2; TRBD1 matches at 10 bases. V lost 8 bases, J lost 7 bases, and 7 bases stayed unmatched. CDR1 is SNHLY, CDR2 FYNNEI, per germline. CDR3 length: 14 residues. The CDR3 bases are TGTGCCAGCTCCCGGGACAGGGGTGGCGGGGAGCTGTTTTTT. Translation gives CASSRDRGGGELFF.

This chain joins TRBV7-3 and TRBJ2-7; 8 bases line up with TRBD2. With V trimmed by 6 bases and J by 5 bases, 9 bases remained unmatched. CDR1 and CDR2 (germline): SGHTA, FQGTGA. The CDR3 totals 14 residues. CDR3 in amino acids: CASRPMGLVDEQYF. As DNA, the CDR3 is TGTGCCAGCAGGCCCATGGGACTAGTGGACGAGCAGTACTTC.

The chain joins TRBV5-1 to TRBJ1-1; D gene unclear. This CDR3 spans 16 amino acids. Germline assignment: CDR1 SGHRS and CDR2 YFSETQ. The germline V and J ends were trimmed by 4 bases and 2 bases, with 18 bases remaining between them. The CDR3 DNA reads as TGCGCCAGCAGCCCGGACTTGGGTCGGCGAAACACTGAAGCTTTCTTT. It is translated as CASSPDLGRRNTEAFF.

This clone was found a few times. V and J are TRBV19 and TRBJ2-7, with 9 positions matching TRBD1. The CDR3 covers 15 residues. The germline gives CDR1 LNHDA, CDR2 SQIVND (reference sequence). The ends lost 5 bases at V and 1 base at J; junction bases unmatched: 6. Here the CDR3 reads CASSPRDRVSYEQYF. DNA for the CDR3: TGTGCCAGTAGTCCCCGGGACAGGGTTTCCTACGAGCAGTACTTC. The whole variable domain, filled in from reference TRBV19 and TRBJ2-7, reads DGGITQSPKYLFRKEGQNVTLSCEQNLNHDAMYWYRQDPGQGLRLIYYSQIVNDFQKGDIAEGYSVSREKKESFPLTVTSAQKNPTAFYLCASSPRDRVSYEQYFGPGTRLTVT.

The chain employs TRBV7-9 and TRBJ2-1; D might be TRBD2 (5 bases). The CDR3 runs 15 residues. Looked up from germline, CDR1 is SEHNR and CDR2 is FQNEAQ (reference sequence). Trimming shortened V by 4 bases and J by 8 bases, and 18 bases separated the two germline ends. The CDR3 loop reads CASSSTAGEGDEQFF. The CDR3 DNA is TGTGCCAGCAGCTCAACGGCCGGGGAAGGTGATGAGCAGTTCTTC.

The chain joins TRBV28 to TRBJ2-3; D perhaps matches TRBD2 (5 bases). This CDR3 is built from 12 residues. CDR1 is MDHEN and CDR2 is SYDVKM in the germline V gene. Trimming left V 5 bases short and J 5 bases short, with 8 bases between. The CDR3 coding sequence is TGTGCCAGCAGTACCGGACTAGATACGCAGTATTTT. Translation: CASSTGLDTQYF.

The chain employs TRBV6-5 and TRBJ1-5; D ambiguous. CDR1 and CDR2 (germline): MNHEY, SVGAGI. V shed 6 bases and J shed 4 bases, with 13 bases lying between them. This CDR3 is built from 14 residues. The CDR3 here is CASRRLGSNQPQHF. The CDR3 DNA reads as TGTGCCAGCAGGAGACTCGGATCGAATCAGCCCCAGCATTTT.

The chain links TRBV2 to TRBJ1-6; D remains ambiguous. V was pared by 5 bases and J by 8 bases, with 10 bases between. The CDR3 is made up of 13 amino acids. The germline gives CDR1 SNHLY, CDR2 FYNNEI. CDR3 sequence reads: CASSWRADSPLHF. The CDR3 bases are TGTGCCAGCAGTTGGAGGGCGGATTCACCCCTCCACTTT.

The chain combines TRBV5-1 with TRBJ2-2; TRBD1 aligns across 11 bases. This CDR3 is built from 16 residues. V lost 3 bases to trimming and J lost 1 base; unmatched junction nucleotides: 2. Germline CDR1 is SGHRS and CDR2 is YFSETQ. The CDR3 loop reads CASSSGQGGNTGELFF. The CDR3 nucleotides read TGCGCCAGCAGCTCGGGACAGGGGGGGAACACCGGGGAGCTGTTTTTT.

Here the CDR3 reads CASSQEEQAADGAFF. Here the CDR3 DNA reads TGTGCCAGCAGCCAAGAGGAACAGGCGGCTGACGGAGCTTTCTTT. The chain has TRBV4-2 and TRBJ1-1; D perhaps matches TRBD1 (5 bases). V was pared by 0 bases and J by 10 bases, with 18 bases between. The CDR3 is 15 amino acids. Looked up from germline, CDR1 is LGHNA and CDR2 is YNFKEQ.

CDR3 DNA sequence: TGTGCCACCAGCAGAGATGAGGGGGTCGACTACGAGCAGTACTTC. Translating gives CATSRDEGVDYEQYF. The chain joins TRBV15 to TRBJ2-7, with D possibly TRBD1 on 6 matching bases. This CDR3 region has 15 residues. The germline CDR1 and CDR2 sequences are LNHNV and YYDKDF (reference sequence). The germline V and J ends were trimmed by 0 bases and 3 bases, with 12 bases remaining between them.

This chain links TRBV7-9 with TRBJ2-5; 7 bases map to TRBD1. CDR1 is SEHNR and CDR2 is FQNEAQ in the germline V gene (reference sequence). V lost 4 bases to trimming and J lost 5 bases; unmatched junction nucleotides: 7. CDR3 size: 14 residues. CDR3 region: CASSSKGAGETQYF. The CDR3 nucleotides read TGTGCCAGCAGCTCCAAGGGGGCAGGGGAGACCCAGTACTTC.

The chain has TRBV6-5 and TRBJ1-3, with D possibly TRBD1 on 6 matching bases. Germline CDR1 reads MNHEY; CDR2 reads SVGAGI. There are 15 residues in the CDR3. Trimming took 2 bases from V and 4 from J, leaving 12 bases between them. The CDR3: CASSYRTDSGNTIYF. The CDR3 DNA is TGTGCCAGCAGTTACCGGACAGATTCAGGAAACACCATATATTTT.

CDR3 protein: CASSLSGFWTEAFF. The CDR3 DNA sequence: TGTGCCAGCAGTTTATCGGGTTTTTGGACTGAAGCTTTCTTT. The chain couples TRBV28 to TRBJ1-1; unclear D gene. Trimming cost V 1 base and J 5 bases, with 11 bases left between them. The CDR3 contains 14 residues. Looked up from germline, CDR1 is MDHEN and CDR2 is SYDVKM.

The genes are TRBV10-1 and TRBJ1-2; D unclear. The CDR3 consists of 11 residues. Germline loops: CDR1 WNHNN, CDR2 SYGVQD (reference sequence). The ends were cut back, 9 bases at V and 1 base at J, with 6 bases in the middle. This CDR3 reads CARALNYGYTF. The CDR3 DNA sequence: TGCGCCAGAGCACTTAACTATGGCTACACCTTC.

CDR3 region: CASLGQGTRNTEAFF. Here the CDR3 DNA reads TGTGCCAGCCTGGGACAGGGGACGCGAAACACTGAAGCTTTCTTT. The V gene is TRBV18, the J gene TRBJ1-1; 10 bases agree with TRBD1. The CDR3 is 15 residues long. The germline V gene has CDR1 KGHSH and CDR2 LQKENI. J gave up 2 bases and V 8 bases, and 8 bases lay outside the gene matches. The complete variable domain, with remaining parts taken from reference TRBV18 and TRBJ1-1, reads NAGVMQNPRHLVRRRGQEARLRCSPMKGHSHVYWYRQLPEEGLKFMVYLQKENIIDESGMPKERFSAEFPKEGPSILRIQQVVRGDSAAYFCASLGQGTRNTEAFFGQGTRLTVV.

The J gene is TRBJ1-2, the V gene TRBV27; 8 bases line up with TRBD1. CDR1 MNHEY and CDR2 SMNVEV come from the germline V gene (reference sequence). The CDR3 length is 15 residues. The V segment lost 6 bases and the J segment 0 bases; nucleotides outside the gene matches: 6. The DNA for the CDR3 is TGTGCCAGCAGGCCCGACAGGGGCCCTAACTATGGCTACACCTTC. Encoded protein: CASRPDRGPNYGYTF.

The CDR3 spells CASSSSSREQFF. CDR3 DNA sequence: TGTGCCAGCAGTTCTAGCTCGAGGGAGCAGTTCTTC. This chain joins TRBV7-3 and TRBJ2-1; D might be TRBD2 (5 bases). Trimming removed 6 bases at V and 10 bases at J, with 13 bases between. Germline V gene data show CDR1 as SGHTA and CDR2 as FQGTGA. The CDR3 has 12 amino acids.

CDR3 nucleotide sequence: TGTGCCAGCAGTCGTCGGACAGGGGAAGAGACCCAGTACTTC. Protein product: CASSRRTGEETQYF. The rearrangement uses TRBV5-6 and TRBJ2-5; 9 bases are shared with TRBD1. Looked up from germline, CDR1 is SGHDT and CDR2 is YYEEEE. The CDR3 spans 14 residues. V lost 5 bases to trimming and J lost 3 bases; unmatched junction nucleotides: 5.

The chain has TRBV11-2 and TRBJ1-1, with 7 bases aligning to TRBD1. This CDR3 comprises 14 residues. Unmatched junction bases numbered 4, after V lost 1 base and J lost 5 bases. Per the germline V gene, CDR1 is SGHAT and CDR2 is FQNNGV. The CDR3 here is CASSLGVRGTEAFF. The CDR3 bases are TGTGCCAGCAGCTTAGGGGTCAGGGGGACTGAAGCTTTCTTT.

The rearrangement links TRBV30 to TRBJ1-3, with D unresolved. This CDR3 region has 14 residues. The germline V and J ends were trimmed by 5 bases and 0 bases, with 11 bases remaining between them. Germline values: CDR1 GTSNPN, CDR2 SVGIG (reference sequence). For the CDR3, the DNA is TGTGCCTGGGCCTACGTGAGCTCTGGAAACACCATATATTTT. Amino acids: CAWAYVSSGNTIYF.

This clone has just one count. The chain has TRBV2 and TRBJ2-3, with a tentative D call TRBD2 (6 bases). The CDR3 extends over 15 amino acids. Germline CDR1 SNHLY, CDR2 FYNNEI. Trimming removed 3 bases from V and 4 bases from J, with 14 bases in between. For the CDR3, the DNA is TGTGCCAGCAGTGATGTGACGGGAGCTGCAGATACGCAGTATTTT. Encoded protein: CASSDVTGAADTQYF. Based on the CDR3 plus reference TRBV2 and TRBJ2-3, the full variable domain is EPEVTQTPSHQVTQMGQEVILRCVPISNHLYFYWYRQILGQKVEFLVSFYNNEISEKSEIFDDQFSVERPDGSNFTLKIRSTKLEDSAMYFCASSDVTGAADTQYFGPGTRLTVL.

The V call is TRBV7-2, the J call TRBJ2-2, with D possibly matching TRBD2 (5 bases). Germline V gene sequence: CDR1 SGHTA, CDR2 FQGNSA. This CDR3 has 14 amino acids. V was cut by 5 bases and J by 5 bases, with 12 bases left in between. The CDR3 DNA reads TGTGCCAGCAGCGCACTAGTGAAAACCGGGGAGCTGTTTTTT. It yields the protein CASSALVKTGELFF.

The table lists this clone with a count of one. This chain uses TRBV7-8 with TRBJ1-2; the D is unclear. The V gene lost 1 base and the J gene lost 0 bases, with 9 bases spanning the gap. This CDR3 has 15 residues. Germline CDR1 is SGHVS and CDR2 is FQNEAQ. The CDR3 protein is CASSLGGPSNYGYTF. The CDR3, as DNA: TGTGCCAGCAGCTTAGGTGGGCCTTCTAACTATGGCTACACCTTC. The variable domain in full, with the rest retrieved from reference TRBV7-8 and TRBJ1-2, is GAGVSQSPRYKVAKRGQDVALRCDPISGHVSLFWYQQALGQGPEFLTYFQNEAQLDKSGLPSDRFFAERPEGSVSTLKIQRTQQEDSAVYLCASSLGGPSNYGYTFGSGTRLTVV.

The J gene is TRBJ1-2, the V gene TRBV25-1, with a possible D match to TRBD1 (5 bases). Germline CDR1 MGHDK, CDR2 SYGVNS. The CDR3 runs 12 residues. Deletions cut 10 bases from V and 7 bases from J, with 16 bases between. CDR3 coding DNA: TGTGCCACACGGACATTTCTCGGTGGCTACACCTTC. This gives the protein CATRTFLGGYTF.